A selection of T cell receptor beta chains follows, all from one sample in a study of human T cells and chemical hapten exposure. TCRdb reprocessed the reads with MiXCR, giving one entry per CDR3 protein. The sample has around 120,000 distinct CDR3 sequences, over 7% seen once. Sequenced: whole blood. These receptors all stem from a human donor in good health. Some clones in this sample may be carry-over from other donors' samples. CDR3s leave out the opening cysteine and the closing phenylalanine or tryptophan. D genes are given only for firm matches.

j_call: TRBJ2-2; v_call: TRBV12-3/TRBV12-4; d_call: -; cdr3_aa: ASSPGRAGELF
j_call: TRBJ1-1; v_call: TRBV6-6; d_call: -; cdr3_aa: ASRLGDVNTEAF
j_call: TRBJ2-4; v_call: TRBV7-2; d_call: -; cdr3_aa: ASEEAGVNIQY
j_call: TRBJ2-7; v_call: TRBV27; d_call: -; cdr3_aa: ASAGQTYEQY
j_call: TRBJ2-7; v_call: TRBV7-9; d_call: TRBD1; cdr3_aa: ASSPRTGENEQY
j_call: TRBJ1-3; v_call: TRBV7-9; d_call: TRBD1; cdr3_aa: ASSQPDRDTIY
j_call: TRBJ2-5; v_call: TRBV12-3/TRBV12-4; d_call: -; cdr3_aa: ASSDRRMHQTQY
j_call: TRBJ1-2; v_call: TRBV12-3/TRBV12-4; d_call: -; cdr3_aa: ASSLPRKGPTYGYT
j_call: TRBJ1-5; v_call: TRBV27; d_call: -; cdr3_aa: ASSKTGNQPQH
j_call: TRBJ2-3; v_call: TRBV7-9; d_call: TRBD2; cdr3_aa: ASSLAASGRYIDTQY
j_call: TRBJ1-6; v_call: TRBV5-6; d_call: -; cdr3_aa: ASSLEGEPYNSPLH
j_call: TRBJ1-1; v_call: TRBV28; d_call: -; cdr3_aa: ASSSLTLLTTEAF
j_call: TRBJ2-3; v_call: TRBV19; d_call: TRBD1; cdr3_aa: ASSSLQGETDTQY
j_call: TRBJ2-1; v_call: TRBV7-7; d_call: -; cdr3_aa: ASSPSTGYNEQF
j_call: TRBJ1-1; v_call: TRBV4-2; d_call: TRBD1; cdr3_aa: ASSQDPRTGRTEAF
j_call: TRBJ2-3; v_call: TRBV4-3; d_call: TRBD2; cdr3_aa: ASSQDRASGGTDTQY
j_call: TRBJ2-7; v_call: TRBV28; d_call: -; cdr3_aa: ASSFHTYEQY
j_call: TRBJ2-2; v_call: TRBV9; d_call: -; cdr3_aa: ASSPPGGELF
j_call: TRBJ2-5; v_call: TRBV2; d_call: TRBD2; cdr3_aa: ASSGYSGGETQY
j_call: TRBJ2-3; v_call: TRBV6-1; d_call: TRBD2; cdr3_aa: ASTSGSADTQY
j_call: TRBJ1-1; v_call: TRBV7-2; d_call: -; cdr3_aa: ASSRTGGTEAF
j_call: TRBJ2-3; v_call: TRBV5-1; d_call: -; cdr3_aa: ASSLQGDLTDTQY
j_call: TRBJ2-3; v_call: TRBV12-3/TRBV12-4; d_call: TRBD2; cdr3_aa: ASSPGTSGFGTDTQY
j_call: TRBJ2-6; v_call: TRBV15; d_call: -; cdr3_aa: ATSRARSGANVLT
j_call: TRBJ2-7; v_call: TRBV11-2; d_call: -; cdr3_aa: ASGRVTYEQY
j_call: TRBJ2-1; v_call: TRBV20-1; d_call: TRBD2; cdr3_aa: SALRGGTYNEQF
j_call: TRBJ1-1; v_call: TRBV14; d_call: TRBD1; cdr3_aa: ASSHVGTGRWNTEAF
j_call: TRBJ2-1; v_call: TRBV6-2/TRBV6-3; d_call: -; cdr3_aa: ASSPTNGGTEQF
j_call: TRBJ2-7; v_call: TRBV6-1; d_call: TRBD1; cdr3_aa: ASSEPGQATYEQY
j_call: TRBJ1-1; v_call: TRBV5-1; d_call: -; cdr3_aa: ASSFEGLETEAF
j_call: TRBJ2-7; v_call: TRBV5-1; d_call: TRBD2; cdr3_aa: ASSNSGRPGEQY
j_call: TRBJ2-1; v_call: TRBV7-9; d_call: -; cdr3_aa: ASSLARGYNEQF
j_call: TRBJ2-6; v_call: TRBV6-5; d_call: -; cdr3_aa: ASSTGGANVLT
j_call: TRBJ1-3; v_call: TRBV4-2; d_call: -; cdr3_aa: ASSQDLDYSGNTIY
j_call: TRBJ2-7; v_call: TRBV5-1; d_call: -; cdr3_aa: ASSPKTGSYEQY
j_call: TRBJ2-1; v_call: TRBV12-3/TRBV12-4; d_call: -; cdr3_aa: ASSLEGPGVNEQF
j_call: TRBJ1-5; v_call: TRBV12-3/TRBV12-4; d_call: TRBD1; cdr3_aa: ASSLEGAYQPQH
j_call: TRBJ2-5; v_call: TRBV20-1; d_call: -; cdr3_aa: SARTGEQETQY
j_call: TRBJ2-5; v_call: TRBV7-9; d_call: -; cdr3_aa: ASSFEGKTQY
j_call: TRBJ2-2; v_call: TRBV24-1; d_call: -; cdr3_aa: ATSGTHANTGELF
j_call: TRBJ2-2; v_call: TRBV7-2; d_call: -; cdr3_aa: ASSLVGGTGELF
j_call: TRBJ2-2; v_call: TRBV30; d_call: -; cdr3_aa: AWNGFVSGELF
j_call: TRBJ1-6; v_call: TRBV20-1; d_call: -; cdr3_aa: SASELGVGGNSPLH
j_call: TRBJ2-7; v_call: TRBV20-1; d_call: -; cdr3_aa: SARDGRFYEQY
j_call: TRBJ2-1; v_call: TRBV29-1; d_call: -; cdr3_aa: STGPAGSYNEQF
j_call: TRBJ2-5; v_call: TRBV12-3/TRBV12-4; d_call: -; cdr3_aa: ASSSGRNEETQY
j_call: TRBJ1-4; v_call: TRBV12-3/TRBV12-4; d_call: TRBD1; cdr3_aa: ASSLGTGAEKLF
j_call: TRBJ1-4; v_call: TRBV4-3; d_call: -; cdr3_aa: ASSHRVFMEQPTNEKLF
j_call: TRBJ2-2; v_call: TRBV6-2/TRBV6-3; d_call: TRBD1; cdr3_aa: ASSLGRGRGNTGELF
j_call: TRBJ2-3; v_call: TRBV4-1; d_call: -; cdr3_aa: ASQDRGLADTQY
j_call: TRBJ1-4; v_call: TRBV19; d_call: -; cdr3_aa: ASSIGVEKLF